The following is a T cell receptor beta chain sequence with its context. The assay was immunoSEQ multiplex PCR, and TCRdb's table has in-frame clones only and misses some. The sample comprises roughly 330,000 clones, 86% of which are singletons, and approximately 1.5% rests with the top ten. The record originates from a study of blood T cell repertoires in COVID-19. Background on the study: There were acute and convalescent COVID-19 samples, and they came from the United States, Italy and Spain.

J lost 2 bases, V lost 6 bases, and 3 bases had no gene match. Germline V lookup: CDR1 SNHLY, CDR2 FYNNEI. This CDR3 has 13 amino acids. Source material: peripheral blood. This receptor was taken from a woman in her forties or fifties with acute or convalescent COVID-19. This chain joins TRBV2 and TRBJ1-2, with TRBD1 matching over 7 bases. CDR3 sequence: CASREDRNYGYTF. The CDR3 DNA follows: TGTGCCAGCAGGGAGGACAGGAACTATGGCTACACCTTC.